This TCR beta chain was obtained from a study of graft-versus-host responses after intestinal transplantation. Regarding the study as a whole: HvG clone declines early post-transplant were associated with peak circulating GvH levels. Ileal or blood samples showed some GvH clones first, and such clones were also found in recipient marrow.

Responders (approximately 200,000, CFSE-labeled) met approximately 200,000 stimulators that were irradiated and violet-dye-labeled. This CDR3 region has 14 residues. Germline CDR1 reads MGHRA; CDR2 reads YSYEKL. V was shortened by 1 base and J by 1 base, with 7 bases between the two germline ends. Here immunoSEQ multiplex PCR was the method, and the copy in TCRdb shows in-frame clones only, minus some. This table holds some 10,000 clones, 30% found once. The sequence came from a human patient who received an intestinal transplant. This chain links TRBV4-1 with TRBJ1-1; unclear D gene. The source material was alloreactive CD4+ T cells from a mixed lymphocyte reaction culture, sampled before intestinal transplant. The subset is: CFSE-low proliferating T cells sorted from roughly six-day pre-transplant mixed lymphocyte reaction (GvH or HvG direction). CDR3 loop: CASSQVMGNTEAFF. As DNA, the CDR3 is TGCGCCAGCAGCCAAGTCATGGGGAACACTGAAGCTTTCTTT.